The 28 T cell receptor beta chains below all came from one sample that was sequenced in a study of T cell clones after liver transplantation. Here immunoSEQ multiplex PCR was the method, and the copy in TCRdb shows in-frame clones only, minus some. The sample includes under 55,000 clones, 70% to 90% of them seen just once. Material: CD8+ T cells from blood, obtained 12 months after liver transplant. These receptors came from a human patient who received a liver transplant. T cells may partly derive from the graft donor.

This chain links TRBV13 with TRBJ2-1, with D perhaps TRBD2 (5 bases). The CDR3 length is 13 residues. V dropped 7 bases and J dropped 5 bases, with 12 bases sitting between them. From germline, CDR1 is PRHDT and CDR2 FYEKMQ (reference sequence). The CDR3 reads CASTRVDNNEQFF. In DNA, the CDR3 is TGTGCCAGCACGAGGGTTGATAACAATGAGCAGTTCTTC.

The V gene is TRBV27, the J gene TRBJ2-2; no clear D. Trimming shortened V by 5 bases and J by 5 bases, and 9 bases separated the two germline ends. This CDR3 has 13 residues. Germline CDR1 and CDR2: MNHEY and SMNVEV (reference sequence). The CDR3 DNA reads TGTGCCAGCAGTCCCCGGGCAACCGGGGAGCTGTTTTTT. It yields the protein CASSPRATGELFF.

This clone was observed a single time. The gene calls are TRBV27 and TRBJ1-1; D is unresolved. Germline assignment: CDR1 MNHEY and CDR2 SMNVEV (reference sequence). The CDR3 consists of 13 residues. The V end was cut by 2 bases, the J end by 1 base, with 5 bases between. The CDR3 region is CASSLRGNTEAFF. For the CDR3, the DNA is TGTGCCAGCAGTTTACGGGGGAACACTGAAGCTTTCTTT.

The V call is TRBV28, the J call TRBJ2-7; D is undetermined. This CDR3 comprises 14 residues. The V end was cut by 2 bases, the J end by 3 bases, with 11 bases between. Germline V gene lookup returns CDR1 MDHEN and CDR2 SYDVKM. In nucleotides, the CDR3 is TGTGCCAGCAGTTTAAAGCGACCATTCTACGAGCAGTACTTC. Protein sequence: CASSLKRPFYEQYF.

This chain joins TRBV6-5 and TRBJ2-7; tentative D call: TRBD1 (6 bases). V lost 6 bases and J lost 3, with 18 bases in between. The germline V gene has CDR1 MNHEY and CDR2 SVGAGI. This CDR3 is 15 amino acids long. CDR3 in amino acids: CASSTLDSGGYEQYF. In nucleotides, the CDR3 is TGTGCCAGCAGCACCCTGGACAGTGGAGGCTACGAGCAGTACTTC.

The rearrangement joins TRBV30 to TRBJ1-3; D is undetermined. The CDR3 length is 12 residues. Per germline, CDR1 GTSNPN and CDR2 SVGIG (reference sequence). Trimming took off 5 bases at V and 0 bases at J, with 5 bases between the two ends. CDR3 in DNA: TGTGCCTGGGCGAACTCTGGAAACACCATATATTTT. As protein: CAWANSGNTIYF.

The V call is TRBV28, the J call TRBJ2-1; D not resolved. V gave up 6 bases and J gave up 6 bases, with 9 bases separating them. The length of the CDR3 is 12 residues. Germline values: CDR1 MDHEN, CDR2 SYDVKM. CDR3 sequence (DNA): TGTGCCAGCAGCCGATCCACCAATGAGCAGTTCTTC. This gives the protein CASSRSTNEQFF.

This CDR3 reads CSVEGGGSYNEQFF. The CDR3, as DNA: TGCAGCGTTGAGGGCGGGGGCTCCTACAATGAGCAGTTCTTC. The V gene is TRBV29-1, the J gene TRBJ2-1, with 7 bases identical to TRBD2. J gave up 0 bases and V 3 bases, and 2 bases lay outside the gene matches. This CDR3 is 14 amino acids long. Germline lookup yields CDR1 SQVTM and CDR2 ANQGSEA.

The CDR3 reads CASRSDSYGYTF. CDR3 sequence (DNA): TGTGCCAGCAGATCGGACAGCTATGGCTACACCTTC. The chain uses TRBV28 and TRBJ1-2, with D perhaps TRBD1 (6 bases). Germline CDR1 MDHEN, CDR2 SYDVKM. The V gene lost 6 bases and the J gene lost 4 bases, with 9 bases spanning the gap. The CDR3 loop spans 12 amino acids.

The J gene is TRBJ1-1, the V gene TRBV28; TRBD1 aligns across 8 bases. CDR1 MDHEN and CDR2 SYDVKM come from the germline V gene. This CDR3 spans 15 amino acids. V lost 0 bases, J lost 6 bases, and 6 bases stayed unmatched. The DNA of the CDR3 is TGTGCCAGCAGTTTATGGCAGGGGGCTTCCCCTGAAGCTTTCTTT. This sequence encodes CASSLWQGASPEAFF.

This clone was detected only a few times. The chain joins TRBV27 to TRBJ2-7, with D possibly matching TRBD1 (5 bases). Germline V gives CDR1 MNHEY, CDR2 SMNVEV (reference sequence). This CDR3 is 14 amino acids long. V was trimmed by 1 base and J by 2 bases, leaving 9 bases between them. The CDR3 DNA sequence: TGTGCCAGCAGTTTATACACAGGAACCTACGAGCAGTACTTC. Its protein is CASSLYTGTYEQYF.

This chain connects TRBV7-9 to TRBJ2-5, with 13 nucleotides matching TRBD2. The CDR3 consists of 15 residues. The V gene end was trimmed by 3 bases and the J gene end by 5 bases; junction bases not matched to a gene: 3. Germline V CDR1 and CDR2: SEHNR, FQNEAQ (reference sequence). The CDR3 spells CASSLGLAGWETQYF. The CDR3 DNA sequence: TGTGCCAGCAGCTTGGGACTAGCGGGATGGGAGACCCAGTACTTC. Variable domain in full (rest from reference TRBV7-9 and TRBJ2-5): DTGVSQNPRHKITKRGQNVTFRCDPISEHNRLYWYRQTLGQGPEFLTYFQNEAQLEKSRLLSDRFSAERPKGSFSTLEIQRTEQGDSAMYLCASSLGLAGWETQYFGPGTRLLVL.

The genes are TRBV28 and TRBJ2-7; D not resolved. This CDR3 is built from 15 residues. The germline CDR1 and CDR2 sequences are MDHEN and SYDVKM. Trimming pared 5 bases from V and 0 bases from J, leaving 14 bases between. CDR3 DNA: TGTGCCAGCAGTCCGGATGACCGCAGCTCCTACGAGCAGTACTTC. This encodes CASSPDDRSSYEQYF.

V is TRBV13 and J is TRBJ1-1, with unresolved D. The CDR3 length is 12 residues. V lost 3 bases and J 0 bases, leaving 2 bases between the germline ends. Germline V gene lookup returns CDR1 PRHDT and CDR2 FYEKMQ (reference sequence). The CDR3 loop is CASSFMNTEAFF. The CDR3 DNA reads TGTGCCAGCAGCTTCATGAACACTGAAGCTTTCTTT.

For the CDR3, the DNA is TGTGCCAGCAGTTGGGGCTACGAGCAGTACTTC. Its translation: CASSWGYEQYF. The J gene is TRBJ2-7, the V gene TRBV27; D call uncertain. This CDR3 has 11 amino acids. V was cut by 4 bases and J by 3 bases, with 4 bases left in between. Germline V gene lookup returns CDR1 MNHEY and CDR2 SMNVEV (reference sequence).

The V gene is TRBV15, the J gene TRBJ1-1; D perhaps matches TRBD1 (6 bases). Trimming left V 5 bases short and J 1 base short, with 23 bases between. Germline loops: CDR1 LNHNV, CDR2 YYDKDF (reference sequence). This CDR3 comprises 18 residues. The CDR3 loop is CATSRGHALSASNTEAFF. The CDR3, as DNA: TGTGCCACCAGCCGGGGACACGCTTTGAGCGCTTCGAACACTGAAGCTTTCTTT.

The chain joins TRBV27 to TRBJ1-4; no firm D call. The V end was cut by 6 bases, the J end by 6 bases, with 14 bases between. The germline gives CDR1 MNHEY, CDR2 SMNVEV (reference sequence). The CDR3 is 14 residues long. The CDR3 loop reads CASRGLGRYEKLFF. Written as DNA, the CDR3 is TGTGCCAGCAGAGGCCTCGGACGGTATGAAAAACTGTTTTTT.

The V and J genes are TRBV5-5 and TRBJ1-5; 7 nucleotides match TRBD1. The CDR3 has 15 amino acids. After removal of 5 bases from V and 3 bases from J, the junction contained 8 bases not matched to a gene. Germline assignment: CDR1 SGHKS and CDR2 YYEKEE (reference sequence). CDR3 region: CASSYTGAINQPQHF. The CDR3 DNA reads TGTGCCAGCAGTTACACAGGGGCCATCAATCAGCCCCAGCATTTT.

This sequence joins TRBV7-9 and TRBJ1-1; D may be TRBD1 (5 bases). Trimming cost V 3 bases and J 7 bases, with 15 bases left between them. The germline gives CDR1 SEHNR, CDR2 FQNEAQ (reference sequence). The CDR3 has 14 residues. The CDR3 DNA sequence: TGTGCCAGCAGCTTGGGGGTGGGAGCAAGTGAAGCTTTCTTT. Amino acid sequence: CASSLGVGASEAFF.

The sample holds one count of this clone. The chain carries TRBV19 and TRBJ2-1; no reliable D call. The V and J ends lost 5 bases and 5 bases respectively, with 10 bases between them. The CDR3 extends over 13 amino acids. Germline CDR1 LNHDA, CDR2 SQIVND (reference sequence). The CDR3 loop reads CASSPAADNEQFF. The CDR3 coding sequence is TGTGCCAGTAGTCCCGCGGCAGACAATGAGCAGTTCTTC.

The V call is TRBV5-4, the J call TRBJ2-3; TRBD1 matches 9 bases. This CDR3 spans 16 amino acids. With 3 bases clipped from V and 0 bases from J, the junction kept 5 bases outside the gene matches. CDR1 is SGHNT and CDR2 is YYREEE in the germline V gene (reference sequence). The CDR3 region has the DNA TGTGCCAGCAGCTCCTACAGGGGGCTAAGCACAGATACGCAGTATTTT. Translating it yields CASSSYRGLSTDTQYF.

The table lists this clone with a few counts. The chain combines TRBV29-1 with TRBJ2-1, with D possibly being TRBD2 (6 bases). V lost 5 bases and J lost 4, with 18 bases in between. The germline CDR1 and CDR2 sequences are SQVTM and ANQGSEA. This CDR3 comprises 15 residues. The CDR3, as DNA: TGCAGCGTTAGGCCAGGGAGGCGGCCGTACAATGAGCAGTTCTTC. This sequence encodes CSVRPGRRPYNEQFF.

The chain couples TRBV27 to TRBJ2-3; a possible D gene is TRBD1 (7 bases). Germline CDR1 and CDR2: MNHEY and SMNVEV (reference sequence). V was cut by 7 bases and J by 3 bases, with 17 bases left in between. The CDR3 totals 15 residues. The chain's CDR3 is CASTFSGGSTDTQYF. DNA of the CDR3: TGTGCCAGCACCTTCTCAGGGGGGTCGACAGATACGCAGTATTTT.

The rearrangement links TRBV9 to TRBJ1-1; maybe TRBD1 (6 bases). The germline gives CDR1 SGDLS, CDR2 YYNGEE. The length of the CDR3 is 16 residues. Trimming pared 7 bases from V and 6 bases from J, leaving 25 bases between. CDR3 in amino acids: CASGHNQGTARSEAFF. The CDR3 DNA reads TGTGCCAGCGGACATAACCAGGGGACCGCGAGGTCTGAAGCTTTCTTT.

The chain links TRBV4-2 to TRBJ2-7; TRBD2 matches 9 bases. J gave up 0 bases and V 5 bases, and 11 bases lay outside the gene matches. This CDR3 is 17 amino acids long. Germline-derived CDR1 and CDR2 are LGHNA and YNFKEQ. CDR3 amino acids: CASSSRLGSGSSYEQYF. The CDR3 DNA is TGTGCCAGCAGCTCACGACTAGGTAGCGGGAGCTCCTACGAGCAGTACTTC.

The chain employs TRBV5-1 and TRBJ2-1; no clear D gene. With 3 bases removed from V and 6 bases from J, the gap between germline ends came to 4 bases. This CDR3 region has 11 residues. Germline V gene lookup returns CDR1 SGHRS and CDR2 YFSETQ. The CDR3 reads CASSSSNEQFF. For the CDR3, the DNA is TGCGCCAGCAGCTCGAGCAATGAGCAGTTCTTC.

The chain couples TRBV6-5 to TRBJ2-7, with 9 positions matching TRBD2. Germline V gene sequence: CDR1 MNHEY, CDR2 SVGAGI. V dropped 7 bases and J dropped 3; count of bases not matched to a gene: 10. The CDR3 is 15 amino acids. As DNA, the CDR3 is TGTGCCAGCATGGTGCGGGAGGGGGGTGGCTACGAGCAGTACTTC. It codes for CASMVREGGGYEQYF.

The chain is built from TRBV19 and TRBJ2-7, with a weak D call TRBD2 (6 bases). Germline CDR1 is LNHDA and CDR2 is SQIVND (reference sequence). Trimming left V 3 bases short and J 5 bases short, with 17 bases between. CDR3 size: 15 residues. The CDR3 region has the DNA TGTGCCAGTAGTATGCGACCGGGAGAAATCCACGAGCAGTACTTC. This sequence encodes CASSMRPGEIHEQYF.